This T cell receptor (beta chain) derives from a study of T-cell reconstitution after alpha-beta-depleted transplantation in children. The study's findings and limits: Several hundred expanded graft clones reportedly supplied alpha-beta T cells about two months after transplant. Newly made T cells mostly supplied T-cell counts and diversity one year after transplant.

Per germline, CDR1 SGHVS and CDR2 FQNEAQ. V lost 5 bases, J lost 4 bases, and 15 bases lay in between. This CDR3 has 14 residues. This clonotype turned up a few times. The antigen remains unidentified. Preparing the TCRbeta library involved the use of unique molecular identifiers. TCRdb reanalysed the PCR reads using MiXCR and keeps one entry per CDR3 protein. The data show 250,000 to 300,000 distinct CDR3 sequences, 6% to 10% seen once. The receptor was isolated from a female patient between 2 and 15 years old who had a stem cell transplant for Fanconi anemia, so the T cells may come from the graft donor. The chain joins TRBV7-8 to TRBJ2-7, with D possibly TRBD1 on 5 matching bases. Sequencing was performed on peripheral blood, taken 360 days after TCRalphabeta/CD19-depleted stem cell transplant. The CDR3 reads CASSGVISGYEQYF. The CDR3 DNA reads TGTGCCAGCAGCGGGGTTATTTCAGGGTACGAGCAGTACTTC.